The clone carrying this TCR beta chain was seen ten or more times. This sample was taken from a study of neurological immune-mediated disorders. Germline V CDR1 and CDR2: DFQATT, SNEGSKA (reference sequence). The CDR3 loop spans 16 amino acids. The V end was cut by 5 bases, the J end by 5 bases, with 22 bases between. Each CDR3 protein is one row after TCRdb ran MiXCR on the 5' RACE reads. The data show over 65,000 distinct CDR3 sequences, about 9.7% seen once. Sequencing was carried out using PBMCs. This sequence joins TRBV20-1 and TRBJ1-5; D remains unclear. The receptor comes from a man between 50 and 59 years old in good health. The CDR3 nucleotides read TGCAGTGCTTCGGGCGCACCGGGTCCGAGGGATCAGCCCCAGCATTTT. This codes for CSASGAPGPRDQPQHF.